The clone carrying this T cell receptor beta chain showed up many times. Its antigen is not identified. This sample is drawn from a study of T cells after yellow fever vaccination. Across the study: Preparation used SMART-Seq v4 Ultra Low Input for the low-cell-number fractions.

Study findings and constraints: A large majority of primary-vaccination clones showed up again after the booster (96% CD4, around 88% CD8).

One entry per CDR3 protein results from TCRdb running MiXCR on the 5' RACE reads. This table holds around 330,000 distinct CDR3 sequences, 3% to 4.5% found once. The CDR3 extends over 17 amino acids. The germline CDR1 and CDR2 sequences are PRHDT and FYEKMQ (reference sequence). V shed 3 bases and J shed 0 bases, with 16 bases lying between them. Source: PBMCs, taken on the day of the yellow fever booster vaccination. The sequence was obtained from a man younger than 30 who received the YFV17D yellow fever vaccine. This chain links TRBV13 with TRBJ2-3; D might be TRBD2 (6 bases). The chain's CDR3 is CASSLGEERTSTDTQYF. In DNA form, the CDR3 reads TGTGCCAGCAGCTTGGGGGAGGAGCGGACTAGCACAGATACGCAGTATTTT.